This T cell receptor beta chain was identified in a study of cytomegalovirus exposure and HLA in healthy donors. Study-wide results and caveats: In vitro testing confirmed a few CMV-associated chains as specific for CMV antigens.

This CDR3 comprises 14 residues. Trimming pared 0 bases from V and 8 bases from J, leaving 13 bases between. PCR was performed using 60 Vbeta and 13 Jbeta primers. As originally analysed: Later reanalysis found approximately 76 million unique TCR beta chains, roughly 9.9 million of them shared. The method was immunoSEQ multiplex PCR; TCRdb's version includes in-frame clones alone and lacks a portion of them. For V, J and clone size, that table is used; D and trimming come from the DNA. The sample includes some 150,000 clones, over 80% of them seen just once. Points on this clone: Its antigen is undetermined.

The sample taken for sequencing was PBMCs. V is TRBV23-1 and J is TRBJ1-2; tentative D call: TRBD1 (5 bases). TRBV23-1 is an ORF, and what it does is uncertain. The receptor was isolated from a male donor in good health and CMV-seronegative. The CDR3 coding sequence is TGCGCCAGCAGTCAATCGACGGGGGATGGAGGCTACACCTTC. Translation gives CASSQSTGDGGYTF.